The next 30 T cell receptor beta chains were all read from a single sample in a study of cytomegalovirus exposure and HLA in healthy donors. PCR used 60 Vbeta primers and 13 Jbeta primers. Here immunoSEQ multiplex PCR was the method, and the copy in TCRdb shows in-frame clones only, minus some. The sample holds fewer than 150,000 clones; 70% to 80% are singletons and the top ten take 2% to 2.5%. The sample taken for sequencing was PBMCs. The receptors here all came from a man in his thirties or forties in good health and CMV-seronegative.

The genes are TRBV28 and TRBJ1-1, with D possibly being TRBD1 (5 bases). Germline V gene sequence: CDR1 MDHEN, CDR2 SYDVKM. This CDR3 is 15 amino acids long. V lost 10 bases and J lost 3, with 21 bases in between. The DNA for the CDR3 is TGTGCCACCTCCCTCTTAGGGGTGGCAGACACTGAAGCTTTCTTT. As protein: CATSLLGVADTEAFF.

The chain employs TRBV6-5 and TRBJ2-1, with TRBD2 identical over 9 bases. Unmatched junction bases numbered 9, after V lost 4 bases and J lost 8 bases. This CDR3 region has 15 residues. CDR1 is MNHEY, CDR2 SVGAGI, per germline. Here the CDR3 reads CASSFYSGRIYEQFF. CDR3 bases: TGTGCCAGCAGTTTTTATAGCGGGAGAATCTATGAGCAGTTCTTC.

V is TRBV4-3 and J is TRBJ2-5, with a tentative D call TRBD2 (5 bases). Germline loops: CDR1 LGHNA, CDR2 YSLEER. V lost 1 base and J 7 bases, leaving 7 bases between the germline ends. CDR3 length: 12 amino acids. CDR3: CASSQVGGTQYF. Written as DNA, the CDR3 is TGCGCCAGCAGCCAAGTCGGAGGGACCCAGTACTTC.

This chain joins TRBV7-2 and TRBJ2-3; 7 bases are shared with TRBD2. The CDR3 is 16 amino acids. Trimming took 5 bases from V and 0 from J; bases not matched to a gene: 8. Germline loops: CDR1 SGHTA, CDR2 FQGNSA. CDR3 DNA: TGTGCCAGCAGCGTGGGGAATAGCGGGAGCACAGATACGCAGTATTTT. The encoded protein is CASSVGNSGSTDTQYF.

The chain couples TRBV28 to TRBJ1-1; TRBD1 aligns across 7 bases. J lost 5 bases, V lost 5 bases, and 11 bases had no gene match. The V gene's germline CDR1 is MDHEN and CDR2 SYDVKM. CDR3 length equals 15 residues. CDR3 sequence reads: CASSPGTVLETEAFF. DNA of the CDR3: TGTGCCAGCAGTCCGGGGACAGTATTGGAGACTGAAGCTTTCTTT.

The chain uses TRBV6-5 and TRBJ2-1; D is possibly TRBD2 (6 bases). Germline V gives CDR1 MNHEY, CDR2 SVGAGI. This CDR3 has 14 amino acids. The V and J ends lost 4 bases and 4 bases respectively, with 11 bases between them. The CDR3 DNA sequence: TGTGCCAGCAGTTCCCTGGGACTGTACAATGAGCAGTTCTTC. The encoded protein is CASSSLGLYNEQFF.

This clone turned up a few times. The genes are TRBV5-4 and TRBJ2-7; possibly TRBD2 for D (8 bases). Germline CDR1 SGHNT, CDR2 YYREEE (reference sequence). CDR3 size: 15 residues. V was shortened by 4 bases and J by 0 bases, with 14 bases between the two germline ends. The CDR3 spells CASSVGGDSSYEQYF. CDR3 bases: TGTGCCAGCAGCGTCGGGGGGGACAGCTCCTACGAGCAGTACTTC.

This clone was recorded once. V and J are TRBV7-9 and TRBJ2-5; 7 nucleotides line up with TRBD2. V dropped 4 bases and J dropped 4; count of bases not matched to a gene: 6. CDR3 length equals 14 residues. CDR1 is SEHNR, CDR2 FQNEAQ, per germline (reference sequence). The DNA for the CDR3 is TGTGCCAGCAGCTCCCGCGGGGGTGTAGAGACCCAGTACTTC. Translating gives CASSSRGGVETQYF.

The V and J genes are TRBV28 and TRBJ2-7; perhaps TRBD1 as D (6 bases). Trimming removed 3 bases from V and 6 bases from J, with 15 bases in between. Germline CDR1 MDHEN, CDR2 SYDVKM. The CDR3 spans 14 residues. The CDR3 DNA reads as TGTGCCAGCAGTTTTGGGGGCAGGGCAGGCGAGCAGTACTTC. Translation gives CASSFGGRAGEQYF.

The CDR3 here is CASAILWNGPGGSTNEKLFF. CDR3 nucleotides: TGTGCCAGCGCGATCCTCTGGAACGGTCCGGGCGGGTCAACTAATGAAAAACTGTTTTTT. V usage is TRBV28 and J usage is TRBJ1-4; D gene uncertain. Germline lookup yields CDR1 MDHEN and CDR2 SYDVKM. V was cut by 8 bases and J by 0 bases, with 28 bases left in between. The CDR3 runs to 20 residues. Together with reference TRBV28 and TRBJ1-4, the CDR3 gives the full variable domain: DVKVTQSSRYLVKRTGEKVFLECVQDMDHENMFWYRQDPGLGLRLIYFSYDVKMKEKGDIPEGYSVSREKKERFSLILESASTNQTSMYLCASAILWNGPGGSTNEKLFFGSGTQLSVL.

The rearrangement uses TRBV2 and TRBJ2-3, with TRBD1 identical over 9 bases. V gave up 10 bases and J gave up 5 bases; unmatched junction bases: 10. The length of the CDR3 is 14 residues. The germline gives CDR1 SNHLY, CDR2 FYNNEI. The CDR3 loop reads CATQSTGGEDTQYF. The CDR3 DNA follows: TGTGCCACCCAATCCACAGGGGGCGAAGATACGCAGTATTTT.

The count of this clone is one. This chain connects TRBV19 to TRBJ2-7; the match to TRBD2 covers 12 bases. V lost 5 bases to trimming and J lost 6 bases; unmatched junction nucleotides: 5. From germline, CDR1 is LNHDA and CDR2 SQIVND (reference sequence). The CDR3 contains 14 residues. CDR3 sequence reads: CASSRLAGVGEQYF. As DNA, the CDR3 is TGTGCCAGTAGTCGACTAGCGGGAGTGGGCGAGCAGTACTTC.

The chain recombines TRBV28 with TRBJ2-1; 11 bases are a match to TRBD2. CDR1 and CDR2 (germline): MDHEN, SYDVKM. With 7 bases clipped from V and 7 bases from J, the junction kept 3 bases outside the gene matches. This CDR3 region has 13 residues. Here the CDR3 reads CASKTSGANEQFF. The CDR3 DNA follows: TGTGCCAGCAAGACTAGCGGGGCGAATGAGCAGTTCTTC.

V is TRBV9 and J is TRBJ2-3, with 7 bases that match TRBD2. CDR1 and CDR2 from the germline V gene are SGDLS and YYNGEE. After removal of 6 bases from V and 5 bases from J, the junction contained 15 bases not matched to a gene. The CDR3 is made up of 16 amino acids. The CDR3 region has the DNA TGTGCCAGCACCCTGTTCCAGGGCGGGGGAGGAGATACGCAGTATTTT. As protein: CASTLFQGGGGDTQYF. The complete variable domain, with remaining parts taken from reference TRBV9 and TRBJ2-3, reads DSGVTQTPKHLITATGQRVTLRCSPRSGDLSVYWYQQSLDQGLQFLIQYYNGEERAKGNILERFSAQQFPDLHSELNLSSLELGDSALYFCASTLFQGGGGDTQYFGPGTRLTVL.

V and J are TRBV5-5 and TRBJ2-5; perhaps TRBD1 as D (5 bases). V was pared by 3 bases and J by 1 base, with 13 bases between. The CDR3 has 15 residues. The V gene's germline CDR1 is SGHKS and CDR2 YYEKEE (reference sequence). CDR3 region: CASSSPLDSQETQYF. Here the CDR3 DNA reads TGTGCCAGCAGCTCCCCCCTCGACAGCCAAGAGACCCAGTACTTC.

The CDR3 loop reads CASSRSEDSEKLFF. CDR3 nucleotides: TGTGCCAGCAGCAGGTCGGAAGATTCAGAAAAACTGTTTTTT. The chain uses TRBV6-5 and TRBJ1-4; D remains ambiguous. Per germline, CDR1 MNHEY and CDR2 SVGAGI. Trimming pared 6 bases from V and 8 bases from J, leaving 16 bases between. The CDR3 is made up of 14 amino acids.

The rearrangement joins TRBV27 to TRBJ1-1, with TRBD1 matching over 7 bases. There are 16 residues in the CDR3. Germline values: CDR1 MNHEY, CDR2 SMNVEV (reference sequence). V dropped 5 bases and J dropped 3; count of bases not matched to a gene: 12. The CDR3: CASSRRDRREDTEAFF. CDR3 nucleotide sequence: TGTGCCAGCAGTCGGCGGGACAGAAGGGAGGACACTGAAGCTTTCTTT.

V and J are TRBV7-9 and TRBJ2-1, with D unresolved. Germline loops: CDR1 SEHNR, CDR2 FQNEAQ (reference sequence). The CDR3 contains 13 residues. V dropped 4 bases and J dropped 8 bases, with 12 bases sitting between them. CDR3 bases: TGTGCCAGCAGCTCCAAGAATCGGGATGAGCAGTTCTTC. Protein product: CASSSKNRDEQFF.

The chain combines TRBV30 with TRBJ2-1; D is undetermined. This CDR3 region has 13 residues. Trimming removed 4 bases from V and 0 bases from J, with 7 bases in between. The germline V gene has CDR1 GTSNPN and CDR2 SVGIG (reference sequence). The chain's CDR3 is CAWNEASYNEQFF. The CDR3, as DNA: TGTGCCTGGAACGAAGCCTCCTACAATGAGCAGTTCTTC. The full variable domain, in which reference TRBV30 and TRBJ2-1 provide the parts outside the CDR3, is SQTIHQWPATLVQPVGSPLSLECTVEGTSNPNLYWYRQAAGRGLQLLFYSVGIGQISSEVPQNLSASRPQDRQFILSSKKLLLSDSGFYLCAWNEASYNEQFFGPGTRLTVL.

The J gene is TRBJ2-7, the V gene TRBV5-6, with 8 bases aligning to TRBD2. With 0 bases clipped from V and 2 bases from J, the junction kept 4 bases outside the gene matches. Germline CDR1 is SGHDT and CDR2 is YYEEEE. This CDR3 contains 15 residues. This chain's CDR3 is CASSLVGAGAYEQYF. The CDR3 DNA is TGTGCCAGCAGCTTGGTCGGAGCGGGGGCCTACGAGCAGTACTTC.

This chain links TRBV6-5 with TRBJ2-1, with 8 nucleotides matching TRBD1. The germline gives CDR1 MNHEY, CDR2 SVGAGI. Losses at the gene ends were 4 bases for V and 4 bases for J; bases not matched to a gene: 9. This CDR3 comprises 16 residues. In nucleotides, the CDR3 is TGTGCCAGCAGTTCGGGACAGGCAAATCGATACAATGAGCAGTTCTTC. Amino acids: CASSSGQANRYNEQFF.

This clone was detected a few times. The V gene is TRBV4-1, the J gene TRBJ2-2; 7 bases map to TRBD2. The CDR3 covers 16 residues. The J segment lost 1 base and the V segment lost 4 bases, leaving 6 bases of the junction unmatched. Germline-derived CDR1 and CDR2 are MGHRA and YSYEKL. The CDR3 coding sequence is TGCGCCAGCAGCCGGCTGCCGGGGGGGAACACCGGGGAGCTGTTTTTT. Residues: CASSRLPGGNTGELFF.

The V call is TRBV7-8, the J call TRBJ1-5; no definite D call. The germline V gene encodes CDR1 SGHVS and CDR2 FQNEAQ. V was clipped by 1 base and J by 0 bases, with 7 bases between them. The CDR3 sequence is 15 residues long. The chain's CDR3 is CASSLELNSNQPQHF. DNA of the CDR3: TGTGCCAGCAGCTTAGAACTTAATAGCAATCAGCCCCAGCATTTT.

This chain uses TRBV11-3 with TRBJ1-5, with 9 positions matching TRBD1. CDR1 is SGHNT and CDR2 is YENEEA in the germline V gene. The junction had 7 bases not matched to a gene; V was cut back by 3 bases and J by 1 base. This CDR3 has 17 amino acids. CDR3 DNA: TGTGCCAGCAGCTTCCGGGACAGGGAACGAAGCAATCAGCCCCAGCATTTT. The encoded protein is CASSFRDRERSNQPQHF.

V and J are TRBV4-2 and TRBJ2-7; no firm D call. CDR3 size: 11 residues. Germline-derived CDR1 and CDR2 are LGHNA and YNFKEQ. The V end lost 6 bases, the J end lost 6 bases, and 9 bases lay between the germline ends. CDR3 in DNA: TGTGCCAGCAGGCAATCGGGCGAGCAGTACTTC. This gives the protein CASRQSGEQYF.

This chain links TRBV5-6 with TRBJ1-4; a possible D gene is TRBD1 (6 bases). Germline V gene data show CDR1 as SGHDT and CDR2 as YYEEEE. The germline V and J ends were trimmed by 0 bases and 0 bases, with 15 bases remaining between them. The CDR3 totals 18 residues. Written as DNA, the CDR3 is TGTGCCAGCAGCTTGGGCCCGGACAGCCGGGCAACTAATGAAAAACTGTTTTTT. Its translation: CASSLGPDSRATNEKLFF.

The chain uses TRBV7-2 and TRBJ2-7; 9 bases align to TRBD1. Germline values: CDR1 SGHTA, CDR2 FQGNSA. This CDR3 comprises 15 residues. With V trimmed by 2 bases and J by 1 base, 3 bases remained unmatched. CDR3: CASSLSGQGSYEQYF. The CDR3 coding sequence is TGTGCCAGCAGCTTATCGGGACAGGGATCCTACGAGCAGTACTTC. The full variable domain, rest sourced from reference TRBV7-2 and TRBJ2-7, is GAGVSQSPSNKVTEKGKDVELRCDPISGHTALYWYRQSLGQGLEFLIYFQGNSAPDKSGLPSDRFSAERTGGSVSTLTIQRTQQEDSAVYLCASSLSGQGSYEQYFGPGTRLTVT.

The rearrangement uses TRBV11-3 and TRBJ2-5; perhaps TRBD1 as D (5 bases). The CDR3 length is 13 residues. CDR1 and CDR2 (germline): SGHNT, YENEEA. The V end lost 2 bases, the J end lost 4 bases, and 8 bases lay between the germline ends. The chain's CDR3 is CASSLRQGETQYF. The DNA of the CDR3 is TGTGCCAGCAGCTTAAGGCAGGGAGAGACCCAGTACTTC.

The chain has TRBV28 and TRBJ2-7, with TRBD2 identical over 9 bases. CDR3 length: 12 amino acids. V trimming: 10 bases; J trimming: 12 bases; junction bases outside the gene matches: 13. The germline gives CDR1 MDHEN, CDR2 SYDVKM. The CDR3 region is CATLPLAGAVYF. The CDR3 DNA reads TGTGCCACCCTCCCCTTAGCGGGAGCTGTGTACTTC.

A few counts support this clone. The chain joins TRBV5-4 to TRBJ1-1, with 8 bases lining up with TRBD1. The CDR3 is 13 residues long. Trimming cost V 1 base and J 5 bases; bases outside gene matches: 1. Per germline, CDR1 SGHNT and CDR2 YYREEE (reference sequence). CDR3 amino acids: CASSLQGATEAFF. Here the CDR3 DNA reads TGTGCCAGCAGCTTGCAGGGGGCAACTGAAGCTTTCTTT.